This is a list of T cell receptor beta chains from one sample in a study of Ad26.COV2.S vaccination and SARS-CoV-2 variants. TCRdb's copy holds only in-frame clones and misses some; the assay was immunoSEQ multiplex PCR. The sample records roughly 500,000 clones, 70% to 90% being singletons. This specimen consisted of peripheral blood, obtained in a trial of Ad26.COV2.S vaccine versus placebo. Receptors originate from a person between 18 and 60 years old who received the Ad26.COV2.S COVID-19 vaccine or a placebo. The CDR3 runs from the conserved cysteine through the conserved F or W. Each record gives: V gene, D gene, clone size, J gene, CDR3 DNA, CDR3 protein. D genes are given only for firm matches. Rows give clone size only sometimes, using once, few, many, or a class for an expanded clone.

v_call: TRBV7-9; d_call: NA; clone_size: NA; j_call: TRBJ1-2; cdr3_nt: TGTGCCAGCAGTTATACCCCGGGGACAAACTATGGCTACACCTTC; cdr3_aa: CASSYTPGTNYGYTF
v_call: TRBV4-2; d_call: TRBD1; clone_size: NA; j_call: TRBJ2-3; cdr3_nt: TGTGCCAGCAGCCCACGACAGGGGGCGGGAGATACGCAGTATTTT; cdr3_aa: CASSPRQGAGDTQYF
v_call: TRBV30; d_call: NA; clone_size: once; j_call: TRBJ2-5; cdr3_nt: TGTGCCTGGAAAGACAGCCGTATAAAGTACTTC; cdr3_aa: CAWKDSRIKYF
v_call: TRBV28; d_call: TRBD2; clone_size: NA; j_call: TRBJ2-7; cdr3_nt: TGTGCCAGCAGTCGAACTAGCGGGAGTCGCGAGCAGTACTTC; cdr3_aa: CASSRTSGSREQYF
v_call: TRBV19; d_call: NA; clone_size: NA; j_call: TRBJ1-5; cdr3_nt: TGTGCCAGTACTCAAGACCCGGTACGAAAGACCCAGCATTTT; cdr3_aa: CASTQDPVRKTQHF
v_call: TRBV6-6; d_call: NA; clone_size: once; j_call: TRBJ2-5; cdr3_nt: TGTGCCAGCAGTTACTCGGGGGGACAAGAGACCCAGTACTTC; cdr3_aa: CASSYSGGQETQYF
v_call: TRBV24-1; d_call: TRBD1; clone_size: once; j_call: TRBJ2-7; cdr3_nt: TGTGCCACCAGTGACCGGGACAGGATCTACGAGCAGTACTTC; cdr3_aa: CATSDRDRIYEQYF
v_call: TRBV6-6; d_call: TRBD1; clone_size: NA; j_call: TRBJ1-2; cdr3_nt: TGTGCCAGCACCCCCGGGACAGTTGGCTACACCTTC; cdr3_aa: CASTPGTVGYTF
v_call: TRBV7-9; d_call: TRBD1; clone_size: NA; j_call: TRBJ1-4; cdr3_nt: TGTGCCAGCAGCCCTAGACAGGGGGAAAAACTGTTTTTT; cdr3_aa: CASSPRQGEKLFF
v_call: TRBV10-3; d_call: NA; clone_size: NA; j_call: TRBJ1-1; cdr3_nt: TGTGCCATCAGGGACGGGAACACTGAAGCTTTCTTT; cdr3_aa: CAIRDGNTEAFF
v_call: TRBV19; d_call: NA; clone_size: NA; j_call: TRBJ2-5; cdr3_nt: TGTGCCAGTAGTGCCCCCCCCGGAGAGACCCAGTACTTC; cdr3_aa: CASSAPPGETQYF
v_call: TRBV27; d_call: NA; clone_size: NA; j_call: TRBJ1-2; cdr3_nt: TGTGCCAGCCGAAGACAAACTAACTATGGCTACACCTTC; cdr3_aa: CASRRQTNYGYTF
v_call: TRBV2; d_call: NA; clone_size: NA; j_call: TRBJ2-1; cdr3_nt: TGTGCCAGCAGTGAAGGGTTCGTGCAGTTCTTC; cdr3_aa: CASSEGFVQFF
v_call: TRBV5-1; d_call: TRBD1; clone_size: NA; j_call: TRBJ2-2; cdr3_nt: TGCGCCAGCAGCTTGTTAATGGGACAGGTCAACACCGGGGAGCTGTTTTTT; cdr3_aa: CASSLLMGQVNTGELFF
v_call: TRBV5-4; d_call: NA; clone_size: NA; j_call: TRBJ2-7; cdr3_nt: TGTGCCAGCAGCTTCGGTGGGTCCTACGAGCAGTACTTC; cdr3_aa: CASSFGGSYEQYF
v_call: TRBV6-1; d_call: NA; clone_size: NA; j_call: TRBJ1-4; cdr3_nt: TGTGCCAGCAGTGAAAATAGGGCAGCTAATGAAAAACTGTTTTTT; cdr3_aa: CASSENRAANEKLFF
v_call: TRBV6-5; d_call: TRBD2; clone_size: once; j_call: TRBJ2-7; cdr3_nt: TGTGCCAGTAAAGTATCAGCGGGACTCCACTACGAGCAGTACTTC; cdr3_aa: CASKVSAGLHYEQYF
v_call: TRBV3-1/TRBV3-2; d_call: NA; clone_size: NA; j_call: TRBJ1-6; cdr3_nt: TGTGCCAGCAGCCAACCGGCGACAGGCGCCCCTCGCCTCCACTTT; cdr3_aa: CASSQPATGAPRLHF
v_call: TRBV9; d_call: NA; clone_size: NA; j_call: TRBJ2-2; cdr3_nt: TGTGCCAGCAGCCTCTTGGGAGGTCACACCGGGGAGCTGTTTTTT; cdr3_aa: CASSLLGGHTGELFF
v_call: TRBV5-6; d_call: NA; clone_size: NA; j_call: TRBJ1-2; cdr3_nt: TGTGCCAGCAGCTCGCCAGGGACATTAGATGGCTACACCTTC; cdr3_aa: CASSSPGTLDGYTF
v_call: TRBV7-2; d_call: TRBD2; clone_size: NA; j_call: TRBJ2-7; cdr3_nt: TGTGCCAGCAGCTTAGTGGGAGGGTGGAGCTCCTACGAGCAGTACTTC; cdr3_aa: CASSLVGGWSSYEQYF
v_call: TRBV6-5; d_call: NA; clone_size: NA; j_call: TRBJ2-7; cdr3_nt: TGTGCCACTCGACAGGTCTACGAGCAGTACTTC; cdr3_aa: CATRQVYEQYF
v_call: TRBV28; d_call: TRBD2; clone_size: once; j_call: TRBJ2-1; cdr3_nt: TGTGCCAGCACCAGGCTAGCGGGAGTGTACAATGAGCAGTTCTTC; cdr3_aa: CASTRLAGVYNEQFF
v_call: TRBV12-3/TRBV12-4; d_call: NA; clone_size: NA; j_call: TRBJ1-4; cdr3_nt: TGTGCCAGCACCAGCGGGGGGTATGAAAAACTGTTTTTT; cdr3_aa: CASTSGGYEKLFF
v_call: TRBV7-3; d_call: NA; clone_size: NA; j_call: TRBJ2-3; cdr3_nt: TGTGCCAGCAGCCCGAGCGGGTCTAGCACAGATACGCAGTATTTT; cdr3_aa: CASSPSGSSTDTQYF
v_call: TRBV3-1/TRBV3-2; d_call: TRBD1; clone_size: NA; j_call: TRBJ1-1; cdr3_nt: TGTGCCAGCAGCCATCCGGGCACAGGGGTGAAAACTGAAGCTTTCTTT; cdr3_aa: CASSHPGTGVKTEAFF
v_call: TRBV7-2; d_call: NA; clone_size: NA; j_call: TRBJ1-1; cdr3_nt: TGTGCCAGCAGCTTAGGGGCGCGTTCGACTGAAGCTTTCTTT; cdr3_aa: CASSLGARSTEAFF
v_call: TRBV4-1; d_call: NA; clone_size: NA; j_call: TRBJ1-4; cdr3_nt: TGCGCCAGCAGCCAAGGAGGAGGTGAAAAACTGTTTTTT; cdr3_aa: CASSQGGGEKLFF
v_call: TRBV19; d_call: TRBD2; clone_size: once; j_call: TRBJ2-7; cdr3_nt: TGTGCCAGTAGTGGGCTAGCGGGAGGATACGAGCAGTACTTC; cdr3_aa: CASSGLAGGYEQYF
v_call: TRBV18; d_call: TRBD2; clone_size: NA; j_call: TRBJ2-5; cdr3_nt: TGTGCCAGCTCTGGCCTAGCGGCAGGGACCCAGTACTTC; cdr3_aa: CASSGLAAGTQYF
v_call: TRBV29-1; d_call: NA; clone_size: NA; j_call: TRBJ1-5; cdr3_nt: TGCAGCGTTGGGGCAGCGGGGCAGCCCCAGCATTTT; cdr3_aa: CSVGAAGQPQHF
v_call: TRBV9; d_call: NA; clone_size: few; j_call: TRBJ1-3; cdr3_nt: TGTGCCAGCAGCGTAGGTGGGCTGAGCTCTGGAAACACCATATATTTT; cdr3_aa: CASSVGGLSSGNTIYF
v_call: TRBV7-3; d_call: TRBD2; clone_size: NA; j_call: TRBJ2-3; cdr3_nt: TGTGCCAGCAGCCCTACTAGCGGAAGCACAGATACGCAGTATTTT; cdr3_aa: CASSPTSGSTDTQYF
v_call: TRBV15; d_call: TRBD1; clone_size: NA; j_call: TRBJ2-7; cdr3_nt: TGTGCCACCAGCAGAGAACCGGGACAGGGACCTTACGAGCAGTACTTC; cdr3_aa: CATSREPGQGPYEQYF
v_call: TRBV5-5; d_call: NA; clone_size: NA; j_call: TRBJ1-1; cdr3_nt: TGTGCCAGCAGCCAGGACCCTGGGCGCACTGAAGCTTTCTTT; cdr3_aa: CASSQDPGRTEAFF
v_call: TRBV7-2; d_call: NA; clone_size: NA; j_call: TRBJ2-1; cdr3_nt: TGTGCCAGCAGATTAGATGTCAGGGGTAATGAGCAGTTCTTC; cdr3_aa: CASRLDVRGNEQFF
v_call: TRBV28; d_call: NA; clone_size: NA; j_call: TRBJ1-4; cdr3_nt: TGTGCCAGCAGTTCCAGGGAAAAACTGTTTTTT; cdr3_aa: CASSSREKLFF
v_call: TRBV28; d_call: TRBD1; clone_size: once; j_call: TRBJ1-2; cdr3_nt: TGTGCCAGCAGTCCATTGACAGGGATCCTCAATGGCTACACCTTC; cdr3_aa: CASSPLTGILNGYTF
v_call: TRBV3-1/TRBV3-2; d_call: TRBD2; clone_size: NA; j_call: TRBJ2-7; cdr3_nt: TGTGCCAGCAGGGGAAGCGGGAGTTTCTACGAGCAGTACTTC; cdr3_aa: CASRGSGSFYEQYF
v_call: TRBV20-1; d_call: NA; clone_size: NA; j_call: TRBJ2-7; cdr3_nt: TGCAGTTCTAGCGATACCTACGAGCAGTACTTC; cdr3_aa: CSSSDTYEQYF
v_call: TRBV7-9; d_call: NA; clone_size: NA; j_call: TRBJ2-1; cdr3_nt: TGTGCCAGCAGCTTATCGGACTGGCCTCGGGTTTTGGATGAGCAGTTCTTC; cdr3_aa: CASSLSDWPRVLDEQFF
v_call: TRBV29-1; d_call: NA; clone_size: NA; j_call: TRBJ1-1; cdr3_nt: TGCAGCGTTGTCCAGGGCTCGACAGCTTTCTTT; cdr3_aa: CSVVQGSTAFF
v_call: TRBV7-7; d_call: TRBD2; clone_size: NA; j_call: TRBJ2-1; cdr3_nt: TGTGCTAGCAGCCCCGGACTAGCGGGAAACCACAATGAGCAGTTCTTC; cdr3_aa: CASSPGLAGNHNEQFF
v_call: TRBV19; d_call: TRBD2; clone_size: NA; j_call: TRBJ2-1; cdr3_nt: TGTGCCAGTAGTATTAGGGGGAGACTAGCGGGAGTGCCGCAGTTCTTC; cdr3_aa: CASSIRGRLAGVPQFF
v_call: TRBV28; d_call: NA; clone_size: NA; j_call: TRBJ1-5; cdr3_nt: TGTGCCAGCAGGGCTGGGGTCAATCAGCCCCAGCATTTT; cdr3_aa: CASRAGVNQPQHF
v_call: TRBV6-1; d_call: NA; clone_size: NA; j_call: TRBJ2-1; cdr3_nt: TGTGCCAGCAGTGATGGACTTAACAATGAGCAGTTCTTC; cdr3_aa: CASSDGLNNEQFF
v_call: TRBV20-1; d_call: NA; clone_size: NA; j_call: TRBJ2-2; cdr3_nt: TGCAGTGCTAGTGAACTATCAAGACGGGAGCTGTTTTTT; cdr3_aa: CSASELSRRELFF
v_call: TRBV7-2; d_call: NA; clone_size: NA; j_call: TRBJ2-1; cdr3_nt: TGTGCCAGCGGCAGGGGGGTCTCCTACAATGAGCAGTTCTTC; cdr3_aa: CASGRGVSYNEQFF
v_call: TRBV30; d_call: NA; clone_size: NA; j_call: TRBJ1-5; cdr3_nt: TGTGCCTGGGCCTTGTGGGGGAACAATCAGCCCCAGCATTTT; cdr3_aa: CAWALWGNNQPQHF
v_call: TRBV10-3; d_call: NA; clone_size: NA; j_call: TRBJ2-2; cdr3_nt: TGTGCCATCAGTGAGTCGGGGTTGTCCGGGGAGCTGTTTTTT; cdr3_aa: CAISESGLSGELFF
v_call: TRBV5-1; d_call: NA; clone_size: NA; j_call: TRBJ1-5; cdr3_nt: TGCGCCAGCAGCCCGAACCGGGGACAGCCCCAGCATTTT; cdr3_aa: CASSPNRGQPQHF
v_call: TRBV19; d_call: TRBD2; clone_size: NA; j_call: TRBJ2-7; cdr3_nt: TGTGCCAGTAGCCCTAGCGGGAGAACCCCCTACGAGCAGTACTTC; cdr3_aa: CASSPSGRTPYEQYF
v_call: TRBV6-5; d_call: NA; clone_size: NA; j_call: TRBJ2-7; cdr3_nt: TGTGCCAGCAGATGGGGGGCGCAGTCCTACGAGCAGTACTTC; cdr3_aa: CASRWGAQSYEQYF
v_call: TRBV5-1; d_call: TRBD1; clone_size: few; j_call: TRBJ1-2; cdr3_nt: TGCGCCAGCAGCTTATCGACAGGGACCACTTTCTATGGCTACACCTTC; cdr3_aa: CASSLSTGTTFYGYTF
v_call: TRBV7-8; d_call: NA; clone_size: NA; j_call: TRBJ2-7; cdr3_nt: TGTGCCAGCAGCTTCGGAACTTCCAGCTACGAGCAGTACTTC; cdr3_aa: CASSFGTSSYEQYF
v_call: TRBV6-2/TRBV6-3; d_call: NA; clone_size: NA; j_call: TRBJ1-4; cdr3_nt: TGTGCCAGCAGTTACTCGGACAGAAGAAATGAAAAACTGTTTTTT; cdr3_aa: CASSYSDRRNEKLFF
v_call: TRBV5-1; d_call: NA; clone_size: NA; j_call: TRBJ2-6; cdr3_nt: TGCGCCAGCAGCTTTTTCACCTCTGGGGCCAACGTCCTGACTTTC; cdr3_aa: CASSFFTSGANVLTF
v_call: TRBV15; d_call: NA; clone_size: NA; j_call: TRBJ2-2; cdr3_nt: TGTGCCACCCAAAAGACACGAGCTTCGAACACCGGGGAGCTGTTTTTT; cdr3_aa: CATQKTRASNTGELFF
v_call: TRBV5-4; d_call: TRBD1; clone_size: once; j_call: TRBJ2-5; cdr3_nt: TGTGCCAGCAGCCCCCCCGGGACAGGACAAGAGACCCAGTACTTC; cdr3_aa: CASSPPGTGQETQYF
v_call: TRBV19; d_call: TRBD2; clone_size: NA; j_call: TRBJ2-3; cdr3_nt: TGTGCCAGTAGTATAGTCGGTAGCGGGAGCACAGATACGCAGTATTTT; cdr3_aa: CASSIVGSGSTDTQYF